This TCR beta chain is drawn from a study of blood T cell repertoires in COVID-19. This clone has just one count. The sample holds other DNA sequences that translate to the same CDR3. Generated by immunoSEQ multiplex PCR, the TCRdb table keeps only in-frame clones and is missing some. The sample lists hundreds of thousands of clones, about 90% occurring once. The CDR3 has 13 amino acids. The V and J ends lost 0 bases and 6 bases respectively, with 7 bases between them. The V gene's germline CDR1 is SGHRS and CDR2 YFSETQ. The clonotype was recovered from a man over 45 who had been exposed to COVID-19. The sample comprised PBMCs or T cells enriched from blood (not recorded which). The V call is TRBV5-1, the J call TRBJ2-1, with TRBD2 as a possible D gene (5 bases). This chain's CDR3 is CASSLDRGNEQFF. CDR3 DNA sequence: TGCGCCAGCAGCTTGGACCGGGGCAATGAGCAGTTCTTC.